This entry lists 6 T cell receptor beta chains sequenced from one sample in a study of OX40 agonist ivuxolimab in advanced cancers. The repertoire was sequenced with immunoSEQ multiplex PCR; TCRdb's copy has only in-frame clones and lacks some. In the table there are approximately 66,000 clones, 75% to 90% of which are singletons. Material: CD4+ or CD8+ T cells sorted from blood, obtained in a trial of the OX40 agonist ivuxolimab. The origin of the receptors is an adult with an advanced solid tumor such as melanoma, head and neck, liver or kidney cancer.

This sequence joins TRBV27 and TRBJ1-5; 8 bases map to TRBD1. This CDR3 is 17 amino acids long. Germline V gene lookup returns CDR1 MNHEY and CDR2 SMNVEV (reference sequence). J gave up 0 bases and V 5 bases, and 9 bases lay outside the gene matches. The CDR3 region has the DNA TGTGCCAGCAGTGAACAGGGGGGAGGCTATAGCAATCAGCCCCAGCATTTT. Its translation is CASSEQGGGYSNQPQHF.

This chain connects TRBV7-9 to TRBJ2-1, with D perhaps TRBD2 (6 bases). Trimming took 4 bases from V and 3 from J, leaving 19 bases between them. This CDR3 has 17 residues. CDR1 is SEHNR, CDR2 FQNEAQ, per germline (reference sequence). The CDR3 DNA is TGTGCCAGCAGCTCAATGGAGGGCCAGGACCACTACAATGAGCAGTTCTTC. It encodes CASSSMEGQDHYNEQFF.

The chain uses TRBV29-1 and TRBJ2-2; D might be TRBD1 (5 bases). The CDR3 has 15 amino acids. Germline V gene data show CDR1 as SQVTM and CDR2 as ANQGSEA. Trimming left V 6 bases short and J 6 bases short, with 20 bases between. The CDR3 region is CSVEPIQAEAGELFF. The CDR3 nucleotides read TGCAGCGTCGAACCGATACAGGCAGAGGCCGGGGAGCTGTTTTTT.

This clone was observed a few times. In DNA, the CDR3 is TGTGCCTGGAGCGTCGGGGAGCTGTTTTTT. Residues: CAWSVGELFF. The J gene is TRBJ2-2, the V gene TRBV30; D is undetermined. Germline CDR1 and CDR2: GTSNPN and SVGIG (reference sequence). The CDR3 has 10 amino acids. Trimming stripped 3 bases from V and 7 bases from J, with 3 bases between.

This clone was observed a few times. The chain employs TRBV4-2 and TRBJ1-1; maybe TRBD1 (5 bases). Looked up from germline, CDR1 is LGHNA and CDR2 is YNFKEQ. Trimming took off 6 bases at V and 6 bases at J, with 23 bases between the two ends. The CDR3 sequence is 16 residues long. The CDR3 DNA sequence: TGTGCCAGCAGGCTAGGGCGAGGGGCGCCCGGCGCTGAAGCTTTCTTT. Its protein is CASRLGRGAPGAEAFF.

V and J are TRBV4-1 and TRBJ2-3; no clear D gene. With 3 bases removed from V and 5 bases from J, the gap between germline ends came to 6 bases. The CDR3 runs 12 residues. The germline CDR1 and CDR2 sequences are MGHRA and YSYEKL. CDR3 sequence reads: CASSHPQDTQYF. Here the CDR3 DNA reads TGCGCCAGCAGCCACCCCCAAGATACGCAGTATTTT.